The source of this TCR beta chain is a study of T cell changes during pregnancy in multiple sclerosis. The V and J ends lost 1 base and 1 base, in that order; junction bases with no gene match: 3. CDR1 and CDR2 from the germline V gene are LNHNV and YYDKDF (reference sequence). The length of the CDR3 is 15 residues. Only in-frame clones appear in the TCRdb table, and some are missing; sequencing was by immunoSEQ multiplex PCR. The sample gives fewer than 95,000 clones, about 94% of which show up once; around 2.3% is in the top ten. This receptor was identified in a female donor with multiple sclerosis, enrolled in a pregnancy study. The chain is built from TRBV15 and TRBJ1-1; 7 positions match TRBD1. The source material was peripheral blood, sampled in the third trimester of pregnancy. CDR3 nucleotides: TGTGCCACCAGCAGAGTGGGACAGCAGAACACTGAAGCTTTCTTT. This sequence encodes CATSRVGQQNTEAFF.